This T cell receptor (beta chain) derives from a study of control samples from healthy donors and cancer patients. TCRdb's table, derived via immunoSEQ multiplex PCR, lists solely in-frame clones and lacks some. The sample comprises roughly 80,000 clones, 88% of which are singletons, and around 6% rests with the top ten. Germline V CDR1 and CDR2: LNHDA, SQIVND (reference sequence). There are 15 residues in the CDR3. The trim removed 4 bases at V and 8 bases at J, leaving 8 bases unmatched. This clonotype originated in a woman in her 50s in good health. Sequencing used blood. This sequence joins TRBV19 and TRBJ2-4; TRBD2 matches 10 bases. The CDR3 DNA is TGTGCCAGTAGTAAGGTAGCGGGGGGTTCGTACATTCAGTACTTC. Protein: CASSKVAGGSYIQYF. Based on the CDR3 plus reference TRBV19 and TRBJ2-4, the full variable domain is DGGITQSPKYLFRKEGQNVTLSCEQNLNHDAMYWYRQDPGQGLRLIYYSQIVNDFQKGDIAEGYSVSREKKESFPLTVTSAQKNPTAFYLCASSKVAGGSYIQYFGAGTRLSVL.